The T cell receptor beta chain described here comes from a study of shared clonotypes between healthy human individuals. Sequencing used immunoSEQ multiplex PCR; TCRdb keeps in-frame clones, though not all of them. This table holds under 2,500,000 clones, around 95% found once. Germline loops: CDR1 MNHNS, CDR2 SASEGT. This CDR3 is built from 14 residues. V was trimmed by 4 bases and J by 0 bases, leaving 7 bases between them. Material: naive CD4+ T cells sorted from blood. Described subset: CD45RA+ positively selected. This TCR came from a man between 18 and 29 years old in good health. The rearrangement uses TRBV6-1 and TRBJ1-3; D gene unclear. The CDR3 coding sequence is TGTGCCAGCAGTGCCCGGGGCTCTGGAAACACCATATATTTT. Translating it yields CASSARGSGNTIYF.